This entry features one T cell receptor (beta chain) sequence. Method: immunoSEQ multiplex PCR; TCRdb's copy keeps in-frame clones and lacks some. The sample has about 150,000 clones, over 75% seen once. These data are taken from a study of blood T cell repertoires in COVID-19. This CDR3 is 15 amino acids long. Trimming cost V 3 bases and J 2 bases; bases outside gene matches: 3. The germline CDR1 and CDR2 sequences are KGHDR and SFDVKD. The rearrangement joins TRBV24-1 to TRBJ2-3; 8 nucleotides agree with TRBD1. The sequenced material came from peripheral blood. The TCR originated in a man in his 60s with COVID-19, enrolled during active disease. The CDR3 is CATSDAGQVTDTQYF. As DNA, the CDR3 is TGTGCCACCAGTGATGCGGGACAGGTCACAGATACGCAGTATTTT.